This T cell receptor (beta chain) was retrieved from a study of T cell responses to AZD1222 COVID-19 vaccine. Libraries were prepared by immunoSEQ multiplex PCR; TCRdb keeps only in-frame clonotypes and omits some of them. The sample has more than 110,000 clones; around nine tenths are singletons. The CDR3 runs to 19 residues. V lost 5 bases, J lost 1 base, and 11 bases stayed unmatched. The germline V gene encodes CDR1 SGHTA and CDR2 FQGTGA. Study results and limitations: Repertoires were sampled only after the peak T cell response.

With respect to this clone: Antigen specificity is unknown.

The origin of this receptor is an adult in good health. Sequences were derived from peripheral blood, sampled on day 0 of AZD1222 vaccination. The chain recombines TRBV7-3 with TRBJ2-6; 10 nucleotides agree with TRBD2. CDR3 residues: CASSQRGLARRSGANVLTF. The CDR3 DNA reads TGTGCCAGCAGCCAAAGGGGACTAGCGCGCCGATCTGGGGCCAACGTCCTGACTTTC. The full variable domain, rest sourced from reference TRBV7-3 and TRBJ2-6, is GAGVSQTPSNKVTEKGKYVELRCDPISGHTALYWYRQSLGQGPEFLIYFQGTGAADDSGLPNDRFFAVRPEGSVSTLKIQRTERGDSAVYLCASSQRGLARRSGANVLTFGAGSRLTVL.